What follows describes a single TCR beta chain. Assay used: immunoSEQ multiplex PCR; TCRdb lists only in-frame clones, some missing. In the table there are tens of thousands of clones, approximately 94% of which are singletons. Germline V CDR1 and CDR2: MNHNS, SASEGT. CDR3 length: 15 amino acids. The V end lost 2 bases, the J end lost 6 bases, and 15 bases lay between the germline ends. The data were taken from a study of technical replicates of blood from a handful of donors. This chain connects TRBV6-1 to TRBJ2-3, with D perhaps matching TRBD1 (6 bases). This sequence originates from a human donor in good health. Sequencing used T cells isolated from PBMCs. The DNA of the CDR3 is TGTGCCAGCAGTGAAAGCCGATTCCAGGGGGATACGCAGTATTTT. This codes for CASSESRFQGDTQYF.